The 2 T cell receptor beta chains listed next were all sequenced from one sample in a study of shared clonotypes between healthy human individuals. Sequencing was performed with immunoSEQ multiplex PCR; in TCRdb, only in-frame clones are kept and a portion is missing. The top ten clones hold 0.37% of a sample with 2 million to 2.5 million clones, less than 95% of them seen once. The sequenced sample was naive CD4+ T cells from PBMCs. Subset given: CD45RA+ positively selected. These receptors were taken from a man younger than 35 in good health. Some clones in this sample may be carry-over from other donors' samples.

The sample holds one count of this clone. This chain uses TRBV19 with TRBJ2-7; TRBD1 matches 9 bases. Germline assignment: CDR1 LNHDA and CDR2 SQIVND (reference sequence). V trimming: 4 bases; J trimming: 2 bases; junction bases outside the gene matches: 18. The length of the CDR3 is 19 residues. In DNA, the CDR3 is TGTGCCAGTAGTACCCTCCCGGGACAGGGAGTAGGGGGCCCCTACGAGCAGTACTTC. Translation gives CASSTLPGQGVGGPYEQYF.

J is TRBJ1-2 and V is TRBV9, with unresolved D. CDR3 length equals 15 residues. Trimming shortened V by 0 bases and J by 2 bases, and 11 bases separated the two germline ends. Germline V gene data show CDR1 as SGDLS and CDR2 as YYNGEE. The DNA for the CDR3 is TGTGCCAGCAGCGTAGTAGGAAACAGAAACTATGGCTACACCTTC. It yields the protein CASSVVGNRNYGYTF.